Here is one T cell receptor beta chain with its context. CDR1 and CDR2 (germline): SGHRS, YFSETQ. V shed 5 bases and J shed 8 bases, with 19 bases lying between them. The CDR3 runs 14 residues. This sample was taken from a study of blood T cell repertoires in COVID-19. Study at large: Acute-phase and convalescent COVID-19 samples originated in the United States, Italy and Spain. T cells, B-cell-depleted T cells, or PBMCs supplied cDNA or gDNA.

Per the original methods: Amplification of reference gene primers provided the estimated nucleated cell counts. Profiling relied on immunoSEQ multiplex PCR, and the TCRdb table lists in-frame clones only, not all of them. The V and J calls and the clone size are those of that table, but D and trimming were determined from the DNA. The sample lists roughly 110,000 clones; 85% were seen once. The receptor was derived from a man aged 35 to 55 with acute or convalescent COVID-19. Material for sequencing was peripheral blood. V usage is TRBV5-1 and J usage is TRBJ1-1; D is uncertain. CDR3 in amino acids: CASSRAGAGWEAFF. The CDR3 DNA sequence: TGCGCCAGCAGTCGTGCCGGAGCGGGTTGGGAAGCTTTCTTT. The complete variable domain, with remaining parts taken from reference TRBV5-1 and TRBJ1-1, reads KAGVTQTPRYLIKTRGQQVTLSCSPISGHRSVSWYQQTPGQGLQFLFEYFSETQRNKGNFPGRFSGRQFSNSRSEMNVSTLELGDSALYLCASSRAGAGWEAFFGQGTRLTVV.